Below, 32 T cell receptor beta chains from the same sample are listed, as sequenced in a study of cytomegalovirus exposure and HLA in healthy donors (dated by TCRdb to the late 2010s). Libraries came from the immunoSEQ multiplex PCR assay. A mixture of 60 forward primers for TCR Vbeta segments and 13 reverse primers for TCR Jbeta segments was used in the multiplex PCR. What TCRdb holds here is the immuneACCESS table cut down to in-frame rearrangements. Part of the clones is not present; checked against another copy, under half of the missing clones reflect an unresolved V gene, and the others are unexplained. The sample table shows under 150,000 clones, and about 79% are seen once. In total, the top ten clones hold about 1.7% of the sample. The material sequenced was PBMCs. These TCRs come from a female donor in good health and CMV-seropositive.

The chain uses TRBV28 and TRBJ1-1; D not certain. V was clipped by 8 bases and J by 1 base, with 5 bases between them. Germline values: CDR1 MDHEN, CDR2 SYDVKM. The CDR3 has 11 residues. CDR3: CASGPNTEAFF. As DNA, the CDR3 is TGTGCCAGCGGCCCGAACACTGAAGCTTTCTTT.

The rearrangement joins TRBV20-1 to TRBJ2-1, with D hard to call. Germline assignment: CDR1 DFQATT and CDR2 SNEGSKA (reference sequence). There are 10 residues in the CDR3. Between the trimmed V and J ends, which lost 3 bases and 7 bases, there was a span of 4 bases. This CDR3 reads CSARENEQFF. CDR3 DNA sequence: TGCAGTGCTAGGGAGAATGAGCAGTTCTTC.

V usage is TRBV28 and J usage is TRBJ2-5; a weak D match, TRBD2 (7 bases). The end of the DNA is better explained by TRBJ2-7, so the J call may be wrong. This CDR3 contains 14 residues. Per germline, CDR1 MDHEN and CDR2 SYDVKM. The CDR3 loop reads CASKTGGPVHEQYF. The DNA for the CDR3 is TGTGCCAGCAAAACCGGGGGGCCGGTCCACGAGCAGTACTTC.

The chain links TRBV15 to TRBJ1-2, with D possibly matching TRBD1 (6 bases). CDR1 is LNHNV, CDR2 YYDKDF, per germline (reference sequence). The V end was cut by 2 bases, the J end by 2 bases, with 12 bases between. This CDR3 comprises 15 residues. In nucleotides, the CDR3 is TGTGCCACCAGCAGAAATACAGGGTCCAACTATGGCTACACCTTC. Protein: CATSRNTGSNYGYTF.

The V and J genes are TRBV19 and TRBJ2-3, with D unresolved. The germline CDR1 and CDR2 sequences are LNHDA and SQIVND (reference sequence). The length of the CDR3 is 13 residues. V was pared by 5 bases and J by 2 bases, with 8 bases between. CDR3 bases: TGTGCCAGTAGTCTGCTAATCACAGATACGCAGTATTTT. Amino acid sequence: CASSLLITDTQYF.

V and J are TRBV9 and TRBJ2-2, with 8 positions matching TRBD2. Unmatched junction bases numbered 7, after V lost 0 bases and J lost 6 bases. The germline CDR1 and CDR2 sequences are SGDLS and YYNGEE. The CDR3 extends over 16 amino acids. Here the CDR3 reads CASSVDRAGVSGELFF. CDR3 nucleotides: TGTGCCAGCAGCGTAGACCGAGCGGGAGTATCCGGGGAGCTGTTTTTT. The full variable domain, with the rest looked up from reference TRBV9 and TRBJ2-2, is DSGVTQTPKHLITATGQRVTLRCSPRSGDLSVYWYQQSLDQGLQFLIQYYNGEERAKGNILERFSAQQFPDLHSELNLSSLELGDSALYFCASSVDRAGVSGELFFGEGSRLTVL.

The chain carries TRBV30 and TRBJ2-7, with unresolved D. Germline V gene sequence: CDR1 GTSNPN, CDR2 SVGIG (reference sequence). V lost 0 bases, J lost 4 bases, and 4 bases lay in between. The CDR3 runs 11 residues. This CDR3 is CAWSVRYEQYF. The CDR3 nucleotides are TGTGCCTGGAGTGTACGGTACGAGCAGTACTTC.

The V and J genes are TRBV29-1 and TRBJ2-1; TRBD2 aligns across 7 bases. V shed 4 bases, J shed 7 bases, and the junction held 4 bases outside the gene matches. In germline, CDR1 is SQVTM, CDR2 ANQGSEA. CDR3 length: 12 amino acids. This CDR3 is CSVGVGGNEQFF. The CDR3 coding sequence is TGCAGCGTTGGAGTCGGGGGGAATGAGCAGTTCTTC.

The J gene is TRBJ2-7, the V gene TRBV18; weak D call: TRBD2 (6 bases). Germline CDR1 reads KGHSH; CDR2 reads LQKENI. This CDR3 contains 13 residues. V lost 6 bases, J lost 2 bases, and 11 bases lay in between. CDR3 amino acids: CASSPREPYEQYF. The DNA for the CDR3 is TGTGCCAGCTCCCCCCGGGAGCCCTACGAGCAGTACTTC.

The chain has TRBV7-7 and TRBJ2-2; the D is unclear. This CDR3 has 16 amino acids. Trimming stripped 9 bases from V and 4 bases from J, with 21 bases between. Germline CDR1 SSHAT, CDR2 FNYEAQ (reference sequence). The CDR3 spells CASRQGSIFSTGELFF. The CDR3 DNA sequence: TGTGCCAGTAGACAAGGATCCATCTTTAGCACCGGGGAGCTGTTTTTT.

V is TRBV5-1 and J is TRBJ1-1, with 7 bases fitting TRBD1. Germline V gene sequence: CDR1 SGHRS, CDR2 YFSETQ. Trimming took 4 bases from V and 8 from J; bases not matched to a gene: 11. CDR3 length: 14 amino acids. The CDR3 loop reads CASSPAATGDEAFF. DNA of the CDR3: TGCGCCAGCAGCCCTGCCGCAACAGGGGACGAAGCTTTCTTT.

This chain uses TRBV9 with TRBJ2-1, with D possibly TRBD2 on 5 matching bases. Germline loops: CDR1 SGDLS, CDR2 YYNGEE. The V gene lost 0 bases and the J gene lost 2 bases, with 12 bases spanning the gap. The CDR3 is made up of 16 amino acids. The CDR3 DNA reads TGTGCCAGCAGCGTAGACTGGGCTAGCCCCTACAATGAGCAGTTCTTC. Translated: CASSVDWASPYNEQFF.

The chain carries TRBV6-1 and TRBJ1-3; D remains ambiguous. CDR3 length: 16 residues. The germline V and J ends were trimmed by 4 bases and 0 bases, with 13 bases remaining between them. Germline CDR1 MNHNS, CDR2 SASEGT. CDR3 sequence (DNA): TGTGCCAGCAGTGTGAGCGGAGGGAGCTCTGGAAACACCATATATTTT. Translating it yields CASSVSGGSSGNTIYF.

The genes are TRBV7-3 and TRBJ1-1; no clear D gene. In germline, CDR1 is SGHTA, CDR2 FQGTGA. The V gene lost 2 bases and the J gene lost 2 bases, with 6 bases spanning the gap. The CDR3 extends over 13 amino acids. DNA for the CDR3: TGTGCCAGCAGCTTATCTTCCAACACTGAAGCTTTCTTT. Its protein is CASSLSSNTEAFF. Full variable domain (remainder filled in from reference TRBV7-3 and TRBJ1-1): GAGVSQTPSNKVTEKGKYVELRCDPISGHTALYWYRQSLGQGPEFLIYFQGTGAADDSGLPNDRFFAVRPEGSVSTLKIQRTERGDSAVYLCASSLSSNTEAFFGQGTRLTVV.

The rearrangement uses TRBV5-5 and TRBJ2-7; no clear D gene. The CDR3 has 14 residues. The V gene lost 4 bases and the J gene lost 5 bases, with 16 bases spanning the gap. CDR1 is SGHKS, CDR2 YYEKEE, per germline (reference sequence). CDR3 protein: CASSHLGALDEQYF. The CDR3, as DNA: TGTGCCAGCAGCCACCTAGGCGCTTTGGACGAGCAGTACTTC.

This clone came up a few times. The rearrangement joins TRBV2 to TRBJ2-3; 10 positions match TRBD2. The germline V gene encodes CDR1 SNHLY and CDR2 FYNNEI. The length of the CDR3 is 16 residues. With V trimmed by 1 base and J by 4 bases, 5 bases remained unmatched. The CDR3 region is CASSEEGTSVADTQYF. The CDR3 coding sequence is TGTGCCAGCAGTGAAGAAGGGACTAGCGTGGCAGATACGCAGTATTTT.

The chain combines TRBV27 with TRBJ1-5, with D maybe TRBD1 (5 bases). Germline-derived CDR1 and CDR2 are MNHEY and SMNVEV (reference sequence). Trimming pared 8 bases from V and 0 bases from J, leaving 11 bases between. This CDR3 comprises 14 residues. This CDR3 reads CASAGGVSNQPQHF. CDR3 nucleotides: TGTGCCAGCGCGGGAGGGGTTAGCAATCAGCCCCAGCATTTT.

In this sample, this clone turned up once. This rearrangement joins TRBV10-1 to TRBJ2-3, with 7 positions matching TRBD1. The CDR3 is made up of 17 amino acids. Germline trimming cut 3 bases from V and 3 bases from J; bases unmatched to any gene: 12. Germline V gene sequence: CDR1 WNHNN, CDR2 SYGVQD (reference sequence). The CDR3 here is CASSESTGEKGTDTQYF. The CDR3 region has the DNA TGCGCCAGCAGTGAATCCACAGGGGAGAAGGGAACAGATACGCAGTATTTT.

The V gene is TRBV5-5, the J gene TRBJ2-5; 12 bases line up with TRBD2. The CDR3 consists of 16 residues. V gave up 6 bases and J gave up 5 bases; unmatched junction bases: 11. Germline CDR1 is SGHKS and CDR2 is YYEKEE (reference sequence). DNA of the CDR3: TGTGCCAGCACCCCGCGGGCTAGCGGGGGGGCCGAGACCCAGTACTTC. Amino acid sequence: CASTPRASGGAETQYF.

Only a few counts were recorded for this clone. The CDR3 loop is CAWSALASEQYF. As DNA, the CDR3 is TGTGCCTGGAGTGCTTTGGCTTCCGAGCAGTACTTC. The chain uses TRBV30 and TRBJ2-7; no definite D call. The CDR3 totals 12 residues. Germline V CDR1 and CDR2: GTSNPN, SVGIG (reference sequence). V lost 1 base and J lost 6, with 10 bases in between.

This chain connects TRBV11-2 to TRBJ2-7; D possibly corresponds to TRBD2 (5 bases). The length of the CDR3 is 11 residues. Trimming removed 8 bases from V and 10 bases from J, with 15 bases in between. Germline values: CDR1 SGHAT, CDR2 FQNNGV. In DNA, the CDR3 is TGTGCCAGCGCCCGTGGAGCGGCTCAGTACTTC. Amino acid sequence: CASARGAAQYF.

This clone was seen only a few times. J is TRBJ2-7 and V is TRBV6-1; 14 bases match TRBD2. After removal of 1 base from V and 3 bases from J, the junction contained 2 bases not matched to a gene. Germline V gives CDR1 MNHNS, CDR2 SASEGT. The CDR3 covers 16 residues. CDR3 coding DNA: TGTGCCAGCAGTGAAGGGGGGACTAGCGGGAGCTACGAGCAGTACTTC. Amino acid sequence: CASSEGGTSGSYEQYF.

This clone was picked up one time. Other DNA sequences in the sample encode the same CDR3. The J gene is TRBJ2-1, the V gene TRBV7-6; 9 bases fit TRBD1. This CDR3 is built from 16 residues. Germline V CDR1 and CDR2: SGHVS, FNYEAQ. The trim removed 5 bases at V and 1 base at J, leaving 6 bases unmatched. CDR3 in DNA: TGTGCCAGCAGCCGACGAGGACAGGGGTCCTACAATGAGCAGTTCTTC. It translates to CASSRRGQGSYNEQFF.

The chain links TRBV5-6 to TRBJ2-4; weak D call: TRBD2 (7 bases). Trimming took off 2 bases at V and 1 base at J, with 19 bases between the two ends. Germline CDR1 reads SGHDT; CDR2 reads YYEEEE. This CDR3 is 18 amino acids long. The CDR3 region has the DNA TGTGCCAGCAGCTTTTTGGCGGGAGAAGGGGGTGCCAAAAACATTCAGTACTTC. It yields the protein CASSFLAGEGGAKNIQYF.

The chain joins TRBV19 to TRBJ2-3; TRBD2 aligns across 11 bases. This CDR3 region has 14 residues. CDR1 is LNHDA, CDR2 SQIVND, per germline (reference sequence). The trim removed 4 bases at V and 6 bases at J, leaving 3 bases unmatched. The CDR3 nucleotides are TGTGCCAGTAGTAGCGGGACTAGCGGCGATACGCAGTATTTT. Encoded protein: CASSSGTSGDTQYF.

This clone was seen a few times. The chain couples TRBV27 to TRBJ2-7; D is perhaps TRBD2 (5 bases). The CDR3 runs 16 residues. The germline CDR1 and CDR2 sequences are MNHEY and SMNVEV (reference sequence). V was shortened by 4 bases and J by 3 bases, with 19 bases between the two germline ends. This chain's CDR3 is CASSSANPRTFYEQYF. DNA of the CDR3: TGTGCCAGCAGTTCAGCAAACCCCCGGACTTTCTACGAGCAGTACTTC.

The rearrangement uses TRBV18 and TRBJ2-1, with TRBD2 identical over 10 bases. The germline CDR1 and CDR2 sequences are KGHSH and LQKENI. There are 17 residues in the CDR3. V shed 0 bases, J shed 9 bases, and the junction held 11 bases outside the gene matches. In DNA, the CDR3 is TGTGCCAGCTCACCACCACCCCGGGGGGTAGCGGGGGGTGAGCAGTTCTTC. Translating gives CASSPPPRGVAGGEQFF.

The chain recombines TRBV4-1 with TRBJ2-5; tentative D call: TRBD1 (6 bases). This CDR3 spans 16 amino acids. Deletions cut 2 bases from V and 1 base from J, with 14 bases between. Germline V lookup: CDR1 MGHRA, CDR2 YSYEKL. CDR3 nucleotide sequence: TGCGCCAGCAGCCAAATTGGGGGCAGGACCCAAGAGACCCAGTACTTC. Protein sequence: CASSQIGGRTQETQYF.

The CDR3 DNA follows: TGTGCCAGCAACGAACCCGGGACTAGTGTAACTTTGGAGCAGTACTTC. This gives the protein CASNEPGTSVTLEQYF. The rearrangement links TRBV7-2 to TRBJ2-7; 8 nucleotides align to TRBD2. The germline gives CDR1 SGHTA, CDR2 FQGNSA. CDR3 size: 16 residues. Trimming cost V 7 bases and J 7 bases; bases outside gene matches: 18.

The gene calls are TRBV2 and TRBJ2-7, with D perhaps matching TRBD2 (6 bases). The CDR3 is made up of 14 amino acids. CDR1 is SNHLY and CDR2 is FYNNEI in the germline V gene. The V end lost 7 bases, the J end lost 2 bases, and 15 bases lay between the germline ends. The CDR3 DNA follows: TGTGCCAGCATGAACGAGCGGGTTACCTACGAGCAGTACTTC. It is translated as CASMNERVTYEQYF.

The rearrangement joins TRBV6-5 to TRBJ1-5, with D hard to call. This CDR3 has 14 residues. Germline V gives CDR1 MNHEY, CDR2 SVGAGI. V dropped 2 bases and J dropped 4 bases, with 9 bases sitting between them. CDR3 in DNA: TGTGCCAGCAGTTACGGACGGACTAATCAGCCCCAGCATTTT. Amino acid sequence: CASSYGRTNQPQHF.

This chain joins TRBV6-6 and TRBJ2-3; 9 nucleotides align to TRBD2. Germline lookup yields CDR1 MNHNY and CDR2 SVGAGI (reference sequence). V lost 6 bases and J lost 2; bases outside the gene matches: 3. CDR3 length equals 14 residues. In nucleotides, the CDR3 is TGTGCCAGCAGGCCTAGCGGGAACACAGATACGCAGTATTTT. This gives the protein CASRPSGNTDTQYF.